The next 9 T cell receptor beta chains were all read from a single sample in a study of blood T cell repertoires in COVID-19. Generated by immunoSEQ multiplex PCR, the TCRdb table keeps only in-frame clones and is missing some. The sample carries some 21,000 clones, roughly 89% recorded once. The source material was peripheral blood. The receptors were sampled from an elderly woman with active or convalescent COVID-19.

The chain has TRBV1 and TRBJ2-7; the table's D call, TRBD1, was not checked against the DNA. TRBV1 is reported as a pseudogene. CDR3 length: 18 residues. In nucleotides, the CDR3 is TGCACCAGCAGCCAAGCCCCTCGACGTAACAGGGGAAGTGGGGAGCAGTACTTC. This codes for CTSSQAPRRNRGSGEQYF.

This rearrangement joins TRBV15 to TRBJ2-5, with D possibly TRBD1 on 6 matching bases. This CDR3 contains 14 residues. CDR1 LNHNV and CDR2 YYDKDF come from the germline V gene (reference sequence). The germline V and J ends were trimmed by 4 bases and 6 bases, with 15 bases remaining between them. CDR3 amino acids: CATSNPGAGKTQYF. In nucleotides, the CDR3 is TGTGCCACCAGCAACCCAGGGGCCGGGAAGACCCAGTACTTC.

The chain joins TRBV25-1 to TRBJ2-7, with 10 bases lining up with TRBD1. J lost 4 bases, V lost 2 bases, and 8 bases had no gene match. The CDR3 sequence is 16 residues long. Per the germline V gene, CDR1 is MGHDK and CDR2 is SYGVNS. CDR3 nucleotide sequence: TGTGCCAGCAGTGAACCGACAGGGGGCGGGTTGTACGAGCAGTACTTC. This sequence encodes CASSEPTGGGLYEQYF.

The chain links TRBV7-6 to TRBJ2-1, with TRBD2 as a possible D gene (6 bases). Germline assignment: CDR1 SGHVS and CDR2 FNYEAQ. V was pared by 4 bases and J by 9 bases, with 22 bases between. The CDR3 has 16 residues. The CDR3 loop reads CASSSLASAEGGEQFF. CDR3 nucleotide sequence: TGTGCCAGCAGCTCCCTCGCCAGCGCCGAGGGAGGTGAGCAGTTCTTC.

The chain employs TRBV6-5 and TRBJ1-4; possible D gene TRBD1, 6 bases. The V end lost 0 bases, the J end lost 6 bases, and 14 bases lay between the germline ends. The CDR3 spans 16 residues. The germline V gene encodes CDR1 MNHEY and CDR2 SVGAGI. In DNA, the CDR3 is TGTGCCAGCAGTTACTCGCTACAGGGTCCCTATGAAAAACTGTTTTTT. The encoded protein is CASSYSLQGPYEKLFF.

This chain joins TRBV18 and TRBJ1-1; D might be TRBD1 (6 bases). Germline CDR1 reads KGHSH; CDR2 reads LQKENI. This CDR3 is built from 13 residues. Trimming took off 10 bases at V and 3 bases at J, with 15 bases between the two ends. The CDR3 region has the DNA TGTGCCACCCAACGGGGGGCCGACACTGAAGCTTTCTTT. It yields the protein CATQRGADTEAFF.

The CDR3 DNA follows: TGTGCCAGCACCATCAACAGGGGGTCTTATAATTCACCCCTCCACTTT. Translated, it gives CASTINRGSYNSPLHF. The chain joins TRBV27 to TRBJ1-6; 8 bases align to TRBD1. CDR3 size: 16 residues. The junction had 9 bases not matched to a gene; V was cut back by 7 bases and J by 4 bases. Germline values: CDR1 MNHEY, CDR2 SMNVEV (reference sequence).

This clone was counted only a few times. This chain links TRBV6-5 with TRBJ2-5; TRBD2 agrees at 10 bases. Unmatched junction bases numbered 6, after V lost 6 bases and J lost 2 bases. The CDR3 contains 15 residues. Germline CDR1 is MNHEY and CDR2 is SVGAGI. The CDR3 spells CASRSAGGGQETQYF. In DNA, the CDR3 is TGTGCCAGCAGATCAGCGGGAGGGGGACAAGAGACCCAGTACTTC.

This clone appeared a single time. This chain joins TRBV6-2 or TRBV6-3 and TRBJ1-2, with D unresolved. Trimming shortened V by 0 bases and J by 4 bases, and 12 bases separated the two germline ends. Germline V lookup: CDR1 MNHEY, CDR2 SVGEGT. The CDR3 is 15 residues long. The CDR3 loop reads CASSYSSLNFYGYTF. CDR3 sequence (DNA): TGTGCCAGCAGTTACTCGTCGTTAAACTTCTATGGCTACACCTTC.